The clone carrying this TCR beta chain showed up just once. These data originate in a study of blood T cell repertoires in COVID-19. Study details: The United States, Italy and Spain supplied acute and convalescent COVID-19 samples. T cells, B-cell-depleted T cells, or PBMCs supplied cDNA or gDNA.

As handled by the study authors: Scientists estimated how many nucleated cells there were by amplifying reference gene primers. Measured with immunoSEQ multiplex PCR; TCRdb has only the in-frame clones, and not every one. V and J calls and clone size follow that table, whereas D and trimming were derived from the DNA. The table records about 170,000 clones, around 90% of them present only once. This CDR3 contains 18 residues. V lost 0 bases and J 0 bases, leaving 16 bases between the germline ends. Germline V lookup: CDR1 LGHDT, CDR2 YNNKEL (reference sequence). Material for sequencing was peripheral blood. This receptor was identified in a man aged 50 or older who had recovered from COVID-19. The gene calls are TRBV3-1 (or the pseudogene TRBV3-2) and TRBJ2-3, with a possible D match to TRBD2 (5 bases). CDR3 DNA sequence: TGTGCCAGCAGCCAAGATAGTCCTAGCCACCCGAGCACAGATACGCAGTATTTT. Encoded protein: CASSQDSPSHPSTDTQYF.